The present T cell receptor (beta chain) was sequenced within a study of Ad26.COV2.S vaccination and SARS-CoV-2 variants. Study information: The study gave Ad26.COV2.S intramuscularly, once or twice 56 days apart.

Study-level findings and limits: Vaccine recipients surpassed placebo recipients in spike-specific TCR breadth. Placebo recipients and vaccine recipients were similar in non-spike TCR breadth.

Some clones are missing from TCRdb's copy, which holds only in-frame ones; the method was immunoSEQ multiplex PCR. The profile shows approximately 500,000 clones, around nine tenths of them singletons. The CDR3 totals 15 residues. V dropped 3 bases and J dropped 2; count of bases not matched to a gene: 4. Germline V gene lookup returns CDR1 KGHSH and CDR2 LQKENI. Indicated treatment: about 20 received Ad26.COV2.S at low or high dose, single or two shots; 5 received placebo; per-sample allocation not given. On day 63 after the first injection, vaccine and placebo recipients gave samples. With respect to this clone: Its antigen remains unknown.

The rearrangement links TRBV18 to TRBJ2-3; 8 positions agree with TRBD2. The material was peripheral blood, obtained in a trial of Ad26.COV2.S vaccine versus placebo. The clonotype originates from a person aged 18-60 years who received the Ad26.COV2.S COVID-19 vaccine or a placebo. The CDR3 reads CASSPFGGDTDTQYF. The CDR3 bases are TGTGCCAGCTCACCTTTCGGGGGGGACACAGATACGCAGTATTTT.